Here is one TCR beta chain with its context. The antigen this receptor binds is unknown. Within one base of it there is no much larger clone, and no base qualities were kept. This entry belongs to a study of CD8+ T cells in alopecia areata (dated by TCRdb to the late 2010s). Concerning the study at large: Treated patients were enrolled in an open-label pilot trial of oral tofacitinib at 5 to 10 mg twice daily for moderate-to-severe alopecia areata. Tofacitinib was administered for 6 to 18 months, and 6 months of follow-up off drug were then conducted to assess delayed response and recurrence. In treated patients, disease severity was measured using the SALT score, which gives the percentage of scalp surface area affected. The study used high-throughput TCRbeta sequencing to examine T cell clonal expansion in alopecia areata, in both the C3H/HeJ mouse model and human patients. In humans, TCRbeta sequencing was performed on scalp tissue and on sorted CD4+ and CD8+ peripheral blood T cells from healthy controls and from patients with patchy or totalis/universalis alopecia areata. Biopsies were taken from tofacitinib-treated patients at baseline and at 4 and 24 weeks of treatment, and a later scalp biopsy was taken in several of the tofacitinib-treated patients. Scalp clonality was compared among normal scalp (n=4), patchy alopecia areata scalp (n=8), and alopecia totalis/universalis scalp (n=8). The RNA source kit depended on sample type: the PAXgene miRNA kit for fixed scalp, the miRNeasy kit for PBMCs, and the RNeasy kit for mouse skin. immunoSEQ multiplex PCR using 35 Vbeta forward primers and 13 Jbeta reverse primers was used to amplify TCRbeta CDR3 regions.

Taken from cysteine to phenylalanine, the CDR3 has 15 residues. This entry keeps only the CDR3 DNA: 45 bases, framed from base 1. The V end loses 2 bases and the J end loses 0 bases, and a stretch of 10 bases separates them. CDR1 and CDR2 were assigned from the germline V gene as MDHEN and SYDVKM. Paper-wide results and their limitations: Scalp clonality and the number of expanded CD8+ clones among the top 100 scalp clones were significantly decreased by tofacitinib. Lesional scalp, especially in alopecia totalis/universalis, showed higher clonality and more expanded CD8+ clones than normal scalp, suggesting antigenic drive. Because the treated cohort was small and had only one nonresponder, larger studies are needed to examine links between baseline CD8+ expansion and response. Unlike mouse skin, where gammadelta T cells dominate, normal human skin contains resident alphabeta T cells that get sequenced too, which complicates analysis of the scalp TCR repertoire. During tofacitinib treatment, many expanded lesional clones stuck around in both scalp and blood, and this persistence may partly explain why relapse happens after treatment is stopped. Shared TCR sequences between patients were less evident than in mice, which may be partly attributable to HLA diversity in the patient population.

Library generation was performed with the immunoSEQ multiplex PCR assay. To provide template for TCR sequencing, every sample had RNA extracted and reverse transcribed into cDNA. SuperScript III was used to make first-strand cDNA, primed with a 2:1 mix of oligo-dT and random hexamers. A synthetic immune receptor repertoire was used to measure amplification bias, and any remaining bias was corrected computationally. The study's processing was this. Raw reads were preprocessed to remove errors, and CDR3 was defined according to IMGT conventions as the region from the conserved cysteine to phenylalanine. Clonality was calculated as 1 minus Shannon entropy normalized by log2 of the number of productive unique TCRs. Whether scalp clones were CD4 or CD8 was inferred by matching scalp TCRbeta sequences against CD4 and CD8 repertoires sorted from blood. This is the immuneACCESS table as TCRdb keeps it, with only in-frame sequences that have V and J called. A part of the clones is gone; compared with another copy, unresolved V genes explain less than half, and the rest is unexplained. V and J calls and clone size are copied from that table; D and trimming were computed from the DNA. The sample data list approximately 210,000 clones, and over 60% of these were observed just once. The biggest ten clones account for approximately 1.2% of the sample.

The treatment or condition label, read with the paper, signifies: oral pan-JAK inhibitor, 5-10 mg twice daily. Lesional scalp punch biopsies and peripheral blood were collected from alopecia areata patients. PBMCs were isolated by density centrifugation and stained for CD3, CD4 and CD8, and CD4+ and CD8+ T cells were sorted on a FACSAria. The clonotype was recovered from a human donor with alopecia areata. This material consisted of CD4+ T cells sorted from blood, taken around week 44, from a patient treated with tofacitinib. The chain is assembled from TRBV28 and TRBJ1-2; no D segment can be confidently identified. The DNA sequence is as follows: TGTGCCAGCAGTTTAGACGTGATAGCTAACTATGGCTACACCTTC. Translated, it reads CASSLDVIANYGYTF.